This T cell receptor beta chain comes out of a study of regulatory T cells in long-lasting Graves disease. The time point denotes: newly diagnosed GD, antithyroid drugs for less than 3 months. RNA from PBMCs was the source of the TCR library. In building TCR beta libraries, iRepertoire HTBI primers were used together with Arm-PCR of CDR3 regions. TCRdb called the multiplex PCR reads again in MiXCR, with one record for every CDR3 protein. Here the sample spans roughly 560,000 distinct CDR3 sequences, about 12% being singletons. In addition, the sample was reused for a study of T cells in Graves' hyperthyroidism and ophthalmopathy. As reported in that work: HTBI primers were the set used in a first-round RT-PCR of the TCR CDR3. Blood samples included most of the expanded thyroid clonotypes exceeding 0.001.

The material sequenced was peripheral blood mononuclear cells (PBMCs), taken at new diagnosis, from a patient treated with antithyroid drugs. This clonotype was obtained from a woman in her thirties with Graves disease.

The DNA for the CDR3 is TGTGCCAGCAGTGAAGTATCTATCGGCAGTGCGAACACCGGGGAGCTGTTTTTT. This codes for CASSEVSIGSANTGELFF. This chain connects TRBV6-1 to TRBJ2-2; D unclear. The germline CDR1 and CDR2 sequences are MNHNS and SASEGT. The CDR3 has 18 amino acids. Trimming shortened V by 1 base and J by 0 bases, and 15 bases separated the two germline ends.